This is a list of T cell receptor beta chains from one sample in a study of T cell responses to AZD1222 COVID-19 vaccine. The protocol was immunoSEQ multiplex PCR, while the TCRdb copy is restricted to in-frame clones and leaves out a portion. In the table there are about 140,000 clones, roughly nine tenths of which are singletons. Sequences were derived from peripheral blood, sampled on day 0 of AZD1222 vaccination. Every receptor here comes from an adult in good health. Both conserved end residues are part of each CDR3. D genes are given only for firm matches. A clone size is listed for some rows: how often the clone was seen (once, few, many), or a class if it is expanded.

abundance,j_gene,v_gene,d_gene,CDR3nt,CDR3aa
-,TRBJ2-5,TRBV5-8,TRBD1,TGTGCCAGCAGCTCGGGACAGGGGTGGGAGACCCAGTACTTC,CASSSGQGWETQYF
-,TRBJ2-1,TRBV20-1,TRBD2,TGCAGTGCTAGTGGGACTAGCGGGAGTCTTGAGCAGTTCTTC,CSASGTSGSLEQFF
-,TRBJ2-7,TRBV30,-,TGTGCCTGGAGAGCACCCCGACCTGGACCCACGGGCAACTACGAGCAGTACTTC,CAWRAPRPGPTGNYEQYF
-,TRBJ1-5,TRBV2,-,TGTGCCAGCAGTGAAACAGGTCGTCTCAATCAGCCCCAGCATTTT,CASSETGRLNQPQHF
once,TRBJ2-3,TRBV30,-,TGTGCCCGGTCGGAAGGAGATACGCAGTATTTT,CARSEGDTQYF
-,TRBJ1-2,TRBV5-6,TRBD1,TGTGCCAGCAGCACGGACAGGGGACGGTATGGCTACACCTTC,CASSTDRGRYGYTF
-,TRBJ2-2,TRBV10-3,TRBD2,TGTGCCATCCCCAGACTAGCGGGAGCCGGGACCGGGGAGCTGTTTTTT,CAIPRLAGAGTGELFF
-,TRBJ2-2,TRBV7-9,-,TGTGCCAGCAGCACGGACTTTGGTGTCACCGGGGAGCTGTTTTTT,CASSTDFGVTGELFF
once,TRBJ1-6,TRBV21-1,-,TGTGCCAGCAGCACCCCGGGACGGAGTAATTCACCCCTCCACTTT,CASSTPGRSNSPLHF
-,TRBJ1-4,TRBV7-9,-,TGTGCCAGCAGCTTATCTCGTACCGAACGCAGAGGTGAAAAACTGTTTTTT,CASSLSRTERRGEKLFF
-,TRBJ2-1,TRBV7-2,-,TGTGCCAGCACCCCCCAGGCTTTCGAATACAATGAGCAGTTCTTC,CASTPQAFEYNEQFF
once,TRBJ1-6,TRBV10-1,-,TGCGCCAGCCCCCCAGGGTCTACACCCCAGAATAATTCACCCCTCCACTTT,CASPPGSTPQNNSPLHF
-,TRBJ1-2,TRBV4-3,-,TGCGCCAGCAGCCACACGGCTGGTCTCGTCTATGGCTACACCTTC,CASSHTAGLVYGYTF
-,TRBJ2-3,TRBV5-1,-,TGCGCCAGCAGCTTAGATGGCGCAGATACGCAGTATTTT,CASSLDGADTQYF
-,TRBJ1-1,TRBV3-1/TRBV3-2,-,TGTGCCAGCAGTCGAGGATCTAGGAACACTGAAGCTTTCTTT,CASSRGSRNTEAFF
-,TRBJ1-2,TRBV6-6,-,TGTGCCAGCAGCGCGCCAAACTATGGCTACACCTTC,CASSAPNYGYTF
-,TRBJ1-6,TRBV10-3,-,TGTGCCATCAGTGCGGGGGGGCCGGATAATTCACCCCTCCACTTT,CAISAGGPDNSPLHF
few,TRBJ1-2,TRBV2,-,TGTGCCAGCAGTGGAGGGGCTACAGGGTTCTATGGCTACACCTTC,CASSGGATGFYGYTF
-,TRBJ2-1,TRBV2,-,TGTGCCTCGACCCCGGGTAACTCCTACAATGAGCAGTTCTTC,CASTPGNSYNEQFF
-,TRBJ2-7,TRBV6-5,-,TGTGCCAGCAGTCGGGGCTCCTACGAGCAGTACTTC,CASSRGSYEQYF
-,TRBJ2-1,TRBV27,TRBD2,TGTGCCAGCAGTTACGAGAGCGGGGGGGCCAGAAATGAGCAGTTCTTC,CASSYESGGARNEQFF
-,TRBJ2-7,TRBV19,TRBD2,TGTGCCAGTAGTTTAACCGGGACTACCTACGAGCAGTACTTC,CASSLTGTTYEQYF